One and the same sample provided the 9 T cell receptor beta chains below, sequenced in a study of TIL therapy for anti-PD-1-resistant metastatic lung cancer. The time point denotes: pre-treatment sample, taken before nivolumab and TIL therapy. The libraries were made with immunoSEQ v3. Measured with immunoSEQ multiplex PCR; TCRdb has only the in-frame clones, and not every one. The table shows around 21,000 clones, with more than 65% occurring only once. The material sequenced was blood, taken at baseline. These receptor sequences come from a person aged 25 to 79 with non-small cell lung cancer.

The chain joins TRBV19 to TRBJ2-1, with 9 bases that match TRBD2. Per germline, CDR1 LNHDA and CDR2 SQIVND (reference sequence). V lost 7 bases, J lost 7 bases, and 5 bases stayed unmatched. The length of the CDR3 is 13 residues. The CDR3 reads CASIQRGANEQFF. The CDR3 DNA is TGTGCCAGTATACAGCGGGGGGCGAATGAGCAGTTCTTC.

This clone was seen once. V gene TRBV5-5 combines with J gene TRBJ2-2; TRBD2 agrees at 16 bases. The germline gives CDR1 SGHKS, CDR2 YYEKEE (reference sequence). V dropped 2 bases and J dropped 6; count of bases not matched to a gene: 4. The CDR3 is 17 amino acids. CDR3 DNA: TGTGCCAGCAGCTTCCCGGGACTAGCGGGAGGGTCCGGGGAGCTGTTTTTT. Its protein is CASSFPGLAGGSGELFF.

This rearrangement joins TRBV19 to TRBJ1-6, with D maybe TRBD1 (5 bases). Germline V gene data show CDR1 as LNHDA and CDR2 as SQIVND (reference sequence). The CDR3 loop spans 16 amino acids. The germline V and J ends were trimmed by 7 bases and 0 bases, with 13 bases remaining between them. CDR3 coding DNA: TGTGCCAGTACACGGGACCCAGGCTCCTATAATTCACCCCTCCACTTT. It encodes CASTRDPGSYNSPLHF.

This chain connects TRBV29-1 to TRBJ2-7; D is ambiguous. V was shortened by 4 bases and J by 0 bases, with 10 bases between the two germline ends. This CDR3 comprises 13 residues. From germline, CDR1 is SQVTM and CDR2 ANQGSEA. The CDR3 is CSVVSASSYEQYF. In nucleotides, the CDR3 is TGCAGCGTTGTTTCAGCAAGCTCCTACGAGCAGTACTTC.

The chain couples TRBV4-1 to TRBJ2-3, with 9 bases matching TRBD1. Trimming cost V 3 bases and J 4 bases; bases outside gene matches: 5. CDR3 size: 15 residues. Germline CDR1 and CDR2: MGHRA and YSYEKL. The CDR3 DNA follows: TGCGCCAGCAGCCAGGGACAGGGAGGCGCAGATACGCAGTATTTT. Amino acid sequence: CASSQGQGGADTQYF.

The J gene is TRBJ1-4, the V gene TRBV5-1; no clear D. Trimming removed 0 bases from V and 1 base from J, with 7 bases in between. The CDR3 length is 15 residues. Per the germline V gene, CDR1 is SGHRS and CDR2 is YFSETQ. DNA of the CDR3: TGCGCCAGCAGCTTGGAACCTATAACTAATGAAAAACTGTTTTTT. Translation gives CASSLEPITNEKLFF.

Only one count was recorded for this clone. This chain links TRBV2 with TRBJ2-3, with D unresolved. The V gene's germline CDR1 is SNHLY and CDR2 FYNNEI. With 6 bases removed from V and 1 base from J, the gap between germline ends came to 14 bases. The CDR3 is 15 residues long. CDR3 protein: CASRLGTLGTDTQYF. The CDR3 DNA is TGTGCCAGCAGGCTCGGAACGCTCGGCACAGATACGCAGTATTTT.

The chain employs TRBV9 and TRBJ2-2; D remains ambiguous. This CDR3 has 13 amino acids. Trimming left V 3 bases short and J 5 bases short, with 8 bases between. Germline assignment: CDR1 SGDLS and CDR2 YYNGEE. The CDR3 DNA sequence: TGTGCCAGCAGCGATCTAATAACCGGGGAGCTGTTTTTT. Protein product: CASSDLITGELFF.

V and J are TRBV9 and TRBJ2-3, with 10 bases fitting TRBD2. V shed 3 bases and J 0 bases; nucleotides not matched to a gene: 4. This CDR3 has 16 residues. The germline V gene encodes CDR1 SGDLS and CDR2 YYNGEE. CDR3 sequence reads: CASSGGLAPSTDTQYF. CDR3 sequence (DNA): TGTGCCAGCAGCGGGGGACTAGCGCCGAGCACAGATACGCAGTATTTT.